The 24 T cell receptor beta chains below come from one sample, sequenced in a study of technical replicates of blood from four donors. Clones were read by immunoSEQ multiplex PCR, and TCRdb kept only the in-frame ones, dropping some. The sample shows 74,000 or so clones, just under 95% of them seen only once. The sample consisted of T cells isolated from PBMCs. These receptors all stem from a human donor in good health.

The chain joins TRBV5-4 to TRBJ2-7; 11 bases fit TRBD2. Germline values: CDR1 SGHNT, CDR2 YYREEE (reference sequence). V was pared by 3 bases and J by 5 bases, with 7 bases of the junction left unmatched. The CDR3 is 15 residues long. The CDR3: CASSSLAGGDNEQYF. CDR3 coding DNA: TGTGCCAGCAGCTCTCTAGCGGGAGGAGATAACGAGCAGTACTTC.

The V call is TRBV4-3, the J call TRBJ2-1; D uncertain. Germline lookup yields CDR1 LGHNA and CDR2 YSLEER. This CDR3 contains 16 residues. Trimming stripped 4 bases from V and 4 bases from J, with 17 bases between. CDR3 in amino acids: CASSPTRGPTYNEQFF. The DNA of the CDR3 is TGCGCCAGCAGCCCAACGCGAGGCCCAACGTACAATGAGCAGTTCTTC.

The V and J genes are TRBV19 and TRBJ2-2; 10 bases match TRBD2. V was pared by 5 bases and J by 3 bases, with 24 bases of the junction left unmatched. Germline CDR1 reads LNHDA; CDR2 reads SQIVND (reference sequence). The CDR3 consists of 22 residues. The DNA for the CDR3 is TGTGCCAGTAGTTTAGGGATCGGTGCACTAGCGGGGACCCCGTGGGACACCGGGGAGCTGTTTTTT. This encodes CASSLGIGALAGTPWDTGELFF.

CDR3 region: CASSLDQAPYGYTF. The CDR3 nucleotides read TGTGCCAGCAGCTTAGATCAGGCACCCTATGGCTACACCTTC. The chain carries TRBV11-2 and TRBJ1-2; no reliable D call. CDR1 and CDR2 (germline): SGHAT, FQNNGV. Trimming took 0 bases from V and 4 from J, leaving 9 bases between them. The CDR3 is made up of 14 amino acids.

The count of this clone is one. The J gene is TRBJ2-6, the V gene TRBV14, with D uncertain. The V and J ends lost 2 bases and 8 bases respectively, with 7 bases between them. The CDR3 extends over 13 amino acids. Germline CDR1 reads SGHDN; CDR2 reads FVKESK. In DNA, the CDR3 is TGTGCCAGCAGCCAAACATCGCCCAACGTCCTGACTTTC. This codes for CASSQTSPNVLTF.

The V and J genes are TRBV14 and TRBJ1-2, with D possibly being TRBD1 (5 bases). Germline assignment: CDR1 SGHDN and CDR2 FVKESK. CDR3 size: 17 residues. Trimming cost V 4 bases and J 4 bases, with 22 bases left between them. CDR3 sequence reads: CASSPSQVWGIGYGYTF. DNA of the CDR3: TGTGCCAGCAGCCCCAGCCAAGTCTGGGGCATCGGCTATGGCTACACCTTC.

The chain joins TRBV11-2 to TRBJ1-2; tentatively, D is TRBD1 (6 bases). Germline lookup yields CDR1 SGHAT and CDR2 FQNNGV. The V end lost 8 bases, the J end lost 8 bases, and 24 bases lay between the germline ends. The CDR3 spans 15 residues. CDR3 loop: CASSLNRAGGLGYTF. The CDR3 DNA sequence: TGTGCCAGCTCCCTAAACAGGGCAGGAGGATTGGGCTACACCTTC.

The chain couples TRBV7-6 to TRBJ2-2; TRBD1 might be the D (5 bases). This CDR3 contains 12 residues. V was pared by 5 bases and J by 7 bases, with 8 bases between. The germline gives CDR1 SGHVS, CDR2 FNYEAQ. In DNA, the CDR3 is TGTGCCAGCAGCCCAGGGTACGGGGAGCTGTTTTTT. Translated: CASSPGYGELFF. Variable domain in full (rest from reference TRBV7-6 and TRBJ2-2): GAGVSQSPRYKVTKRGQDVALRCDPISGHVSLYWYRQALGQGPEFLTYFNYEAQQDKSGLPNDRFSAERPEGSISTLTIQRTEQRDSAMYRCASSPGYGELFFGEGSRLTVL.

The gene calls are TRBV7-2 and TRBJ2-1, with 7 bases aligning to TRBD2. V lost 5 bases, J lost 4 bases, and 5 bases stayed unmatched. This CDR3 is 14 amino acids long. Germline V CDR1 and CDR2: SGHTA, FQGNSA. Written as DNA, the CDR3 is TGTGCCAGCAGCGGGCTAGCGGCTTACAATGAGCAGTTCTTC. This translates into CASSGLAAYNEQFF.

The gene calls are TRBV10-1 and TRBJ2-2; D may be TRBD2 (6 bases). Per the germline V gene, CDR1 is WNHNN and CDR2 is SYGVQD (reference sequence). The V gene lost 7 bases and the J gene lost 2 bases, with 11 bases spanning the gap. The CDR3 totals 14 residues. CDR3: CASTGGTNTGELFF. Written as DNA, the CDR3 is TGCGCCAGCACCGGGGGAACTAACACCGGGGAGCTGTTTTTT.

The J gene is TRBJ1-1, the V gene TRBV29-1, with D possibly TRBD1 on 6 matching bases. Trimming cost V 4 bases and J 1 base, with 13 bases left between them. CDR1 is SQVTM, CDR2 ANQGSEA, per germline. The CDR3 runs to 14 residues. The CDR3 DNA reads TGCAGCGTTGGCCAACAGGGCAGGAACACTGAAGCTTTCTTT. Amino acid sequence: CSVGQQGRNTEAFF.

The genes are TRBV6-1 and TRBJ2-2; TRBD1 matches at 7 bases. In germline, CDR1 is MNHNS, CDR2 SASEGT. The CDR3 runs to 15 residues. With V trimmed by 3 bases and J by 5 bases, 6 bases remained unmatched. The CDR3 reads CASSETGTVTGELFF. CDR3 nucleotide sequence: TGTGCCAGCAGTGAGACCGGGACAGTAACCGGGGAGCTGTTTTTT.

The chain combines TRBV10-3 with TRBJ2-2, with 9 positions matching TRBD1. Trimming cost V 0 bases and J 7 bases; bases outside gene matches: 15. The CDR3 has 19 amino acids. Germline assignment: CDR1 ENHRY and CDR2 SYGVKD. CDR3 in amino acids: CAISESALRTGELSGELFF. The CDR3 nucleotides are TGTGCCATCAGTGAGTCCGCTCTCCGGACAGGGGAATTGAGCGGGGAGCTGTTTTTT.

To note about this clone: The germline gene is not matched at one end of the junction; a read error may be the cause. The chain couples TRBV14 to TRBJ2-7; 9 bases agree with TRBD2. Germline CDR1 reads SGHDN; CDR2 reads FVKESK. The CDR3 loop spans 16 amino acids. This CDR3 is CASSRVAGGPSYAQYF. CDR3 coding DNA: TGTGCCAGCAGCCGCGTGGCGGGAGGGCCCTCTTACGCGCAGTACTTC.

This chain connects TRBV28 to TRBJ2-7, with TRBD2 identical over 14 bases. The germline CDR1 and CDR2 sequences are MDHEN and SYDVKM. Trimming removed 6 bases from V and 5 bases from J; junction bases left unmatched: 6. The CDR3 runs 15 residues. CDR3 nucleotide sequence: TGTGCCAGCAGCCCCCCGGGACTAGCGGGAGACGAGCAGTACTTC. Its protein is CASSPPGLAGDEQYF. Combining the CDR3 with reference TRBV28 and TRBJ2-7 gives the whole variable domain DVKVTQSSRYLVKRTGEKVFLECVQDMDHENMFWYRQDPGLGLRLIYFSYDVKMKEKGDIPEGYSVSREKKERFSLILESASTNQTSMYLCASSPPGLAGDEQYFGPGTRLTVT.

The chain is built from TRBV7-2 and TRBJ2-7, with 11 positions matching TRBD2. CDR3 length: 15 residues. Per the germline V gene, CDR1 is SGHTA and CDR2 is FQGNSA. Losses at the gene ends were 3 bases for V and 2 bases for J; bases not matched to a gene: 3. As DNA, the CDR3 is TGTGCCAGCAGCTTTGGGACTAGCGGAGCCTACGAGCAGTACTTC. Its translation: CASSFGTSGAYEQYF. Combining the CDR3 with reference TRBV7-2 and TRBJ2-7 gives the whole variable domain GAGVSQSPSNKVTEKGKDVELRCDPISGHTALYWYRQSLGQGLEFLIYFQGNSAPDKSGLPSDRFSAERTGGSVSTLTIQRTQQEDSAVYLCASSFGTSGAYEQYFGPGTRLTVT.

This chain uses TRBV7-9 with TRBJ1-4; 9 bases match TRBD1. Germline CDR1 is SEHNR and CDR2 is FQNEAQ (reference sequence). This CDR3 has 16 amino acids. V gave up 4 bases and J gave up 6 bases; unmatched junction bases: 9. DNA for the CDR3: TGTGCCAGCAGCTGGACAGGGGTCGAAAGCCATGAAAAACTGTTTTTT. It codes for CASSWTGVESHEKLFF.

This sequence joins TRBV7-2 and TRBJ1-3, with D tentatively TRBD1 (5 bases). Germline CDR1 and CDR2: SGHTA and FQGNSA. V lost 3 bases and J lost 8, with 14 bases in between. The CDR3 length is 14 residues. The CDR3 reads CASSLIMAGDTIYF. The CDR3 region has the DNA TGTGCCAGCAGCTTGATCATGGCGGGGGACACCATATATTTT.

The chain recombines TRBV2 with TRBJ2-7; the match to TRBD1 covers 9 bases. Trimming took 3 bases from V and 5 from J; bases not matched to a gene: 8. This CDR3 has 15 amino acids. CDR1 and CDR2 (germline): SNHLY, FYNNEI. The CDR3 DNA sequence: TGTGCCAGCAGTGAGGGGGGACAGGGTCGGGACGAGCAGTACTTC. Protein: CASSEGGQGRDEQYF.

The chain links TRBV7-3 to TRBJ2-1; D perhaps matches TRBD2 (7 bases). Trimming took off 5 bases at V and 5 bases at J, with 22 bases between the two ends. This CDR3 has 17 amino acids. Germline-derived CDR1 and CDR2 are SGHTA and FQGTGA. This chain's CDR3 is CASSHPGGGGGNNEQFF. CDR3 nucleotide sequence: TGTGCCAGCAGCCACCCCGGGGGAGGGGGGGGCAACAATGAGCAGTTCTTC.

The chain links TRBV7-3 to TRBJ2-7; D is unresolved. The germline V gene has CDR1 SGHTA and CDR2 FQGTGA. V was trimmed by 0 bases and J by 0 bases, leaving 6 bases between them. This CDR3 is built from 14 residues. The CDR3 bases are TGTGCCAGCAGCTTAACTAGAACCTCCTACGAGCAGTACTTC. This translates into CASSLTRTSYEQYF.

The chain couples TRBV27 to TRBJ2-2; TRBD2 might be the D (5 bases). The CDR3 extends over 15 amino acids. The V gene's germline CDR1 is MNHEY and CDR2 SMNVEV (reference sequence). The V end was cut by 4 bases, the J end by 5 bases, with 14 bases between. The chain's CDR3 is CASSYSVPGTGELFF. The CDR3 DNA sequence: TGTGCCAGCAGTTACTCCGTCCCGGGGACCGGGGAGCTGTTTTTT.

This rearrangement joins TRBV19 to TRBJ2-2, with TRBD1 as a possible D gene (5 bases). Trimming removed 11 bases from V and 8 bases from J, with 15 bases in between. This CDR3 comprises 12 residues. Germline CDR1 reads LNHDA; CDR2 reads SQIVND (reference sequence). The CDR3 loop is CAGQGGRGELFF. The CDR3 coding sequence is TGTGCCGGCCAGGGCGGTCGTGGGGAGCTGTTTTTT.

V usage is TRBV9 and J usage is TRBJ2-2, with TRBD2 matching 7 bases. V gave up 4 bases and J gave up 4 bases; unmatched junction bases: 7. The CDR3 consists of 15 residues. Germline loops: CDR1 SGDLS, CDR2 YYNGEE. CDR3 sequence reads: CASSPRGGSTGELFF. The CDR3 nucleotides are TGTGCCAGCAGCCCCCGCGGGGGTAGCACCGGGGAGCTGTTTTTT.